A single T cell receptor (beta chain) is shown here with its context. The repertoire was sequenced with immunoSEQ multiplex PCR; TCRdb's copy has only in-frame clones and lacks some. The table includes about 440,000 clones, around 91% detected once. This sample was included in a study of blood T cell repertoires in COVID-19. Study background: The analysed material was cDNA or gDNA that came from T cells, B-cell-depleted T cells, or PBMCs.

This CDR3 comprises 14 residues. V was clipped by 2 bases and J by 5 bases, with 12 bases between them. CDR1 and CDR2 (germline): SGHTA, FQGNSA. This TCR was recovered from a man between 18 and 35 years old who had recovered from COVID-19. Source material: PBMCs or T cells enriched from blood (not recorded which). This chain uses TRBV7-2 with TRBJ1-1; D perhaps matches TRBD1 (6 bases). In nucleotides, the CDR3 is TGTGCCAGCAGCTTATGGCACCAGGGGACTGAAGCTTTCTTT. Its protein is CASSLWHQGTEAFF. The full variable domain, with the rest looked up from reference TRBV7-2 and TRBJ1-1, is GAGVSQSPSNKVTEKGKDVELRCDPISGHTALYWYRQSLGQGLEFLIYFQGNSAPDKSGLPSDRFSAERTGGSVSTLTIQRTQQEDSAVYLCASSLWHQGTEAFFGQGTRLTVV.